The 8 T cell receptor beta chains listed next were all sequenced from one sample in a study of T cells in Graves' hyperthyroidism and ophthalmopathy. RNA transcripts yielded amplified TCR beta CDR3 regions. The primer set for the first-round RT-PCR of the TCR CDR3 was HTBI. One entry per CDR3 protein results from TCRdb running MiXCR on the multiplex PCR reads. The sample carries more than 450,000 distinct CDR3 sequences, approximately 14% recorded once. Material for sequencing was blood. All receptors come from a woman in her 40s with Graves' hyperthyroidism.

This clonotype was seen ten or more times. The V and J genes are TRBV7-9 and TRBJ2-1; D unclear. The CDR3 extends over 13 amino acids. Trimming shortened V by 6 bases and J by 3 bases, and 9 bases separated the two germline ends. Per germline, CDR1 SEHNR and CDR2 FQNEAQ (reference sequence). The DNA for the CDR3 is TGTGCCAGCAGTAAGCCAGACTACAATGAGCAGTTCTTC. Protein product: CASSKPDYNEQFF.

Ten or more counts support this clonotype. The chain uses TRBV4-2 and TRBJ1-1; tentative D call: TRBD1 (5 bases). V was cut by 0 bases and J by 0 bases, with 5 bases left in between. The CDR3 spans 14 residues. CDR1 and CDR2 (germline): LGHNA, YNFKEQ. The CDR3 coding sequence is TGTGCCAGCAGCCAAGAGACAGTGAACACTGAAGCTTTCTTT. This encodes CASSQETVNTEAFF.

This clonotype has ten or more counts. CDR3 in DNA: TGTGCCATCAGTGATACGGACAGGGGGCGAGAGACCCAGTACTTC. As protein: CAISDTDRGRETQYF. This sequence joins TRBV10-3 and TRBJ2-5; TRBD1 aligns across 11 bases. Germline V gives CDR1 ENHRY, CDR2 SYGVKD. V shed 3 bases, J shed 4 bases, and the junction held 4 bases outside the gene matches. The CDR3 extends over 15 amino acids.

This clonotype has just a few counts. V and J are TRBV6-5 and TRBJ2-7, with 9 positions matching TRBD1. Germline lookup yields CDR1 MNHEY and CDR2 SVGAGI. The junction had 7 bases not matched to a gene; V was cut back by 2 bases and J by 5 bases. The length of the CDR3 is 15 residues. The CDR3 protein is CASSYADRGGNEQYF. The CDR3 nucleotides are TGTGCCAGCAGTTACGCGGACAGGGGAGGGAACGAGCAGTACTTC.

This clonotype was counted only a few times. The chain employs TRBV11-2 and TRBJ1-4; no clear D. Germline lookup yields CDR1 SGHAT and CDR2 FQNNGV. The V and J ends lost 6 bases and 2 bases respectively, with 7 bases between them. The CDR3 has 13 residues. CDR3 in DNA: TGTGCCAGCAGTGGTGGGACTAATGAAAAACTGTTTTTT. Its protein product is CASSGGTNEKLFF.

In its sample, this clonotype was seen a few times. This chain joins TRBV10-3 and TRBJ1-1, with D maybe TRBD1 (5 bases). Germline assignment: CDR1 ENHRY and CDR2 SYGVKD. The CDR3 totals 14 residues. V was cut by 10 bases and J by 4 bases, with 19 bases left in between. In DNA form, the CDR3 reads TGTGCCACGAGGGGAACCGTCGGAACCACTGAAGCTTTCTTT. It specifies CATRGTVGTTEAFF.

This clonotype turned up a few times. The chain is built from TRBV7-2 and TRBJ1-6; 7 bases line up with TRBD1. Germline values: CDR1 SGHTA, CDR2 FQGNSA. V lost 4 bases, J lost 0 bases, and 12 bases stayed unmatched. The CDR3 is 19 residues long. The CDR3 DNA reads TGTGCCAGCAGCTACCAGACAGGGACCCGGGGCTCCTATAATTCACCCCTCCACTTT. The encoded protein is CASSYQTGTRGSYNSPLHF.

In this sample, this clonotype turned up a few times. The rearrangement joins TRBV4-1 to TRBJ2-1; D not resolved. Trimming took 0 bases from V and 8 from J, leaving 17 bases between them. CDR1 is MGHRA, CDR2 YSYEKL, per germline. This CDR3 contains 16 residues. CDR3 residues: CASSQDDLPTAYEQFF. In nucleotides, the CDR3 is TGCGCCAGCAGCCAAGATGACCTACCCACGGCCTATGAGCAGTTCTTC.